The 32 T cell receptor beta chains listed next were all sequenced from one sample in a study of blood T cells in healthy people across ages. Through a sample-barcoded 5' primer and a J-beta primer mix, a second PCR was run for roughly 7 to 11 cycles. TCRdb analysed the 5' RACE reads with MiXCR anew, one entry per CDR3 protein. Of hundreds of thousands of distinct CDR3 sequences listed, roughly 21% are singletons. Sequenced input: blood. The receptors come from a man aged 65 to 85 in good health.

This clonotype has at least ten counts. V is TRBV3-1 and J is TRBJ2-1; 12 bases map to TRBD2. The CDR3 consists of 15 residues. The V gene's germline CDR1 is LGHDT and CDR2 YNNKEL (reference sequence). The junction had 1 base not matched to a gene; V was cut back by 1 base and J by 6 bases. CDR3 DNA sequence: TGTGCCAGCAGCCAAGGACTAGCGGGAGTCAATGAGCAGTTCTTC. Protein sequence: CASSQGLAGVNEQFF.

In this sample, this clonotype turned up a few times. CDR3 sequence reads: CASSLARQVETQYF. The CDR3 DNA reads as TGTGCCAGCAGCTTGGCGAGACAAGTTGAGACCCAGTACTTC. The chain uses TRBV7-6 and TRBJ2-5; unclear D gene. V gave up 3 bases and J gave up 5 bases, with 13 bases separating them. CDR1 SGHVS and CDR2 FNYEAQ come from the germline V gene. This CDR3 is built from 14 residues.

This clonotype was seen only a few times. This chain joins TRBV6-5 and TRBJ2-3, with D tentatively TRBD2 (6 bases). This CDR3 comprises 15 residues. Germline CDR1 reads MNHEY; CDR2 reads SVGAGI. V was trimmed by 4 bases and J by 1 base, leaving 12 bases between them. The CDR3 DNA sequence: TGTGCCAGCAGTTCGGCTAGCGACCGCACAGATACGCAGTATTTT. This encodes CASSSASDRTDTQYF.

CDR3 region: CASSDPDVLTRGYTF. For the CDR3, the DNA is TGCGCCAGCAGCGACCCGGATGTACTAACTAGGGGCTACACCTTC. The chain couples TRBV5-1 to TRBJ1-2; D uncertain. The CDR3 runs to 15 residues. Looked up from germline, CDR1 is SGHRS and CDR2 is YFSETQ. Trimming took off 4 bases at V and 8 bases at J, with 21 bases between the two ends.

The CDR3 DNA reads TGTGCCAGCAGCCCGAGGGGGGACATTATGGGAGAGACCCAGTACTTC. Encoded protein: CASSPRGDIMGETQYF. V gene TRBV7-3 combines with J gene TRBJ2-5; D is tentatively TRBD1 or TRBD2 (6 bases each). The CDR3 is 16 amino acids. Germline V gene sequence: CDR1 SGHTA, CDR2 FQGTGA. Trimming removed 5 bases at V and 4 bases at J, with 20 bases between.

The chain recombines TRBV20-1 with TRBJ2-5; a possible D gene is TRBD2 (6 bases). The DNA matches TRBJ2-7 better at its end, which makes the J call doubtful. CDR1 and CDR2 from the germline V gene are DFQATT and SNEGSKA (reference sequence). The length of the CDR3 is 16 residues. The CDR3 sequence: CSANGGVEGDIYEQYF. DNA for the CDR3: TGCAGTGCTAACGGCGGGGTTGAGGGAGATATATACGAGCAGTACTTC.

The chain recombines TRBV12-3 or TRBV12-4 with TRBJ2-3, with unresolved D. Trimming took 6 bases from V and 4 from J, leaving 8 bases between them. This CDR3 comprises 12 residues. The CDR3 here is CASRLKPDTQYF. The CDR3 bases are TGTGCCAGCAGATTAAAACCAGATACGCAGTATTTT.

The chain is built from TRBV12-5 and TRBJ2-1; possible D gene TRBD1, 6 bases. CDR1 and CDR2 (germline): LGHNT, FRNRAP. V was cut by 8 bases and J by 1 base, with 21 bases left in between. This CDR3 contains 17 residues. In nucleotides, the CDR3 is TGTGCTAGTAGCTCCGGGACACCTTTTTTTTCCTACAATGAGCAGTTCTTC. Its protein is CASSSGTPFFSYNEQFF.

The chain links TRBV6-5 to TRBJ1-6, with D perhaps TRBD1 (5 bases). The CDR3 is 13 amino acids. Germline CDR1 reads MNHEY; CDR2 reads SVGAGI. The CDR3 loop reads CGAGESYNSPLHF. The CDR3 bases are TGTGGGGCGGGGGAGTCCTATAATTCACCCCTCCACTTT.

This clonotype showed up just a few times. The chain uses TRBV28 and TRBJ2-2; D possibly corresponds to TRBD2 (7 bases). Between the trimmed V and J ends, which lost 4 bases and 4 bases, there was a span of 13 bases. The CDR3 is made up of 15 amino acids. Germline V gene data show CDR1 as MDHEN and CDR2 as SYDVKM. CDR3 nucleotide sequence: TGTGCCAGCAGTTCCCGGGGGGCAGGCACCGGGGAGCTGTTTTTT. Amino acids: CASSSRGAGTGELFF.

This clonotype occurred a few times. The J gene is TRBJ2-5, the V gene TRBV28; the D gene is possibly TRBD1 (5 bases). CDR1 and CDR2 from the germline V gene are MDHEN and SYDVKM. This CDR3 has 15 amino acids. Trimming stripped 2 bases from V and 5 bases from J, with 15 bases between. Here the CDR3 reads CASSLDPQGRETQYF. The CDR3 DNA is TGTGCCAGCAGTTTAGATCCCCAGGGTCGGGAGACCCAGTACTTC.

This clonotype appeared a few times. The chain couples TRBV11-1 to TRBJ2-3; D possibly corresponds to TRBD2 (5 bases). V lost 1 base to trimming and J lost 2 bases, with 13 bases between them. The CDR3 contains 16 residues. Germline V CDR1 and CDR2: SGHAT, FQDESV (reference sequence). CDR3 sequence reads: CASSLGWLANTDTQYF. The CDR3 coding sequence is TGTGCCAGCAGCTTAGGTTGGCTAGCAAACACAGATACGCAGTATTTT.

This clonotype came up a few times. The genes are TRBV11-1 and TRBJ2-7; 10 nucleotides match TRBD2. Unmatched junction bases numbered 7, after V lost 5 bases and J lost 3 bases. The CDR3 consists of 15 residues. Per germline, CDR1 SGHAT and CDR2 FQDESV (reference sequence). CDR3 sequence (DNA): TGTGCCAGCAGCCACCCCGGACTAGCGGTCTACGAGCAGTACTTC. Residues: CASSHPGLAVYEQYF.

This clonotype was seen only a few times. V gene TRBV7-8 combines with J gene TRBJ2-3, with a weak D call TRBD1 (5 bases). This CDR3 contains 16 residues. V shed 6 bases and J shed 4 bases, with 20 bases lying between them. Looked up from germline, CDR1 is SGHVS and CDR2 is FQNEAQ. The DNA of the CDR3 is TGTGCCAGCAGACCCCAGGGCTCCTCGTTGCCAGATACGCAGTATTTT. Amino acid sequence: CASRPQGSSLPDTQYF. Using reference TRBV7-8 and TRBJ2-3 for the parts outside the CDR3, the full variable domain is GAGVSQSPRYKVAKRGQDVALRCDPISGHVSLFWYQQALGQGPEFLTYFQNEAQLDKSGLPSDRFFAERPEGSVSTLKIQRTQQEDSAVYLCASRPQGSSLPDTQYFGPGTRLTVL.

The chain couples TRBV12-3 or TRBV12-4 to TRBJ2-7; the D gene is possibly TRBD1 (6 bases). The CDR3 loop spans 14 amino acids. Trimming shortened V by 5 bases and J by 0 bases, and 11 bases separated the two germline ends. CDR3 DNA sequence: TGTGCCAGCAGTCCCCGGGACAACTCCTACGAGCAGTACTTC. It is translated as CASSPRDNSYEQYF.

This clonotype has more than one count but fewer than ten. V is TRBV5-1 and J is TRBJ1-1; no firm D call. The CDR3 length is 16 residues. From germline, CDR1 is SGHRS and CDR2 YFSETQ. The V gene lost 2 bases and the J gene lost 7 bases, with 21 bases spanning the gap. Written as DNA, the CDR3 is TGCGCCAGCAGCTTATCCAACGACCCCCGAACTGGTGAAGCTTTCTTT. Translating gives CASSLSNDPRTGEAFF.

This clonotype was counted only a few times. V and J are TRBV6-1 and TRBJ1-5; D gene ambiguous. Trimming shortened V by 5 bases and J by 1 base, and 6 bases separated the two germline ends. Germline CDR1 MNHNS, CDR2 SASEGT. The CDR3 covers 13 residues. CDR3 sequence: CASSQESNQPQHF. The CDR3 region has the DNA TGTGCCAGCAGTCAAGAGAGCAATCAGCCCCAGCATTTT.

In its sample, this clonotype was seen a few times. The V call is TRBV7-9, the J call TRBJ2-1; 7 bases are shared with TRBD1. The CDR3 length is 16 residues. Germline assignment: CDR1 SEHNR and CDR2 FQNEAQ (reference sequence). The junction had 13 bases not matched to a gene; V was cut back by 5 bases and J by 6 bases. In nucleotides, the CDR3 is TGTGCCAGCAGCCCCCTCGGGGACAGCCGAGTCAATGAGCAGTTCTTC. It translates to CASSPLGDSRVNEQFF.

The sample holds a few counts of this clonotype. The rearrangement links TRBV3-1 to TRBJ2-5, with D hard to call. Germline CDR1 LGHDT, CDR2 YNNKEL (reference sequence). Trimming cost V 2 bases and J 11 bases, with 9 bases left between them. There are 11 residues in the CDR3. CDR3 region: CASSQNDAQYF. CDR3 coding DNA: TGTGCCAGCAGCCAAAATGACGCGCAGTACTTC.

This clonotype occurred a few times. The chain combines TRBV29-1 with TRBJ1-5, with 10 bases identical to TRBD1. Germline assignment: CDR1 SQVTM and CDR2 ANQGSEA. The CDR3 consists of 19 residues. Trimming cost V 7 bases and J 0 bases; bases outside gene matches: 18. This chain's CDR3 is CSAGSNRDRGGYSNQPQHF. The CDR3, as DNA: TGCAGCGCTGGGAGTAACCGGGACAGGGGCGGATATAGCAATCAGCCCCAGCATTTT.

This clonotype showed up just a few times. The chain has TRBV5-1 and TRBJ2-3; D may be TRBD2 (5 bases). The V gene's germline CDR1 is SGHRS and CDR2 YFSETQ. V was shortened by 0 bases and J by 0 bases, with 14 bases between the two germline ends. CDR3 length equals 17 residues. CDR3 amino acids: CASSLGLRGRSTDTQYF. CDR3 in DNA: TGCGCCAGCAGCTTGGGCCTGCGAGGGCGCAGCACAGATACGCAGTATTTT.

In this sample, this clonotype turned up a few times. At one of its ends the junction is not consistent with the germline gene, which may arise from a read error. J is TRBJ2-7 and V is TRBV15; TRBD1 matches at 9 bases. In germline, CDR1 is LNHNV, CDR2 YYDKDF (reference sequence). The CDR3 consists of 18 residues. CDR3 sequence reads: CAASLRQGGREYHYEQYF. As DNA, the CDR3 is TGTGCCGCCAGCCTTCGACAGGGGGGAAGGGAGTATCATTACGAGCAGTACTTC.

V is TRBV4-1 and J is TRBJ2-7; TRBD2 matches 10 bases. The J call could be wrong; TRBJ2-1 is a better fit for the DNA end. Germline CDR1 and CDR2: MGHRA and YSYEKL. The CDR3 covers 15 residues. The DNA of the CDR3 is TGCGCCAGCAGCCGTGGGACTAGCGAAAACAATGAGCAGTTCTTC. It specifies CASSRGTSENNEQFF.

This clonotype turned up a few times. J is TRBJ1-1 and V is TRBV7-3; D is ambiguous. Germline V lookup: CDR1 SGHTA, CDR2 FQGTGA. Trimming shortened V by 0 bases and J by 3 bases, and 5 bases separated the two germline ends. CDR3 length equals 13 residues. The CDR3 sequence: CASSLTSDTEAFF. Here the CDR3 DNA reads TGTGCCAGCAGCTTAACGTCTGACACTGAAGCTTTCTTT.

This clonotype was counted a few times. The gene calls are TRBV20-1 and TRBJ2-1; D possibly corresponds to TRBD2 (5 bases). This CDR3 comprises 15 residues. Germline CDR1 is DFQATT and CDR2 is SNEGSKA (reference sequence). V was trimmed by 6 bases and J by 0 bases, leaving 15 bases between them. The CDR3 nucleotides read TGCAGTGCAGAAAGAGGGTCCAGCTCCTACAATGAGCAGTTCTTC. Amino acids: CSAERGSSSYNEQFF.

This clonotype was picked up a small number of times. The chain uses TRBV7-9 and TRBJ2-7; D is uncertain. V was cut by 4 bases and J by 2 bases, with 15 bases left in between. The CDR3 loop spans 15 amino acids. Germline V CDR1 and CDR2: SEHNR, FQNEAQ (reference sequence). CDR3 loop: CASSSDGGPAYEQYF. Here the CDR3 DNA reads TGTGCCAGCAGCTCTGATGGCGGTCCGGCCTACGAGCAGTACTTC.

This clonotype has a handful of counts. This rearrangement joins TRBV20-1 to TRBJ2-2; TRBD2 aligns across 9 bases. The CDR3 length is 13 residues. The V and J ends lost 3 bases and 6 bases, in that order; junction bases with no gene match: 2. Germline CDR1 DFQATT, CDR2 SNEGSKA (reference sequence). The CDR3 DNA follows: TGCAGTGCTAGCGGCGGGAGGGCCGGGGAGCTGTTTTTT. Encoded protein: CSASGGRAGELFF.

This clonotype was picked up a small number of times. A much larger clone lies a single base off, so this may be a read error. The genes are TRBV5-1 and TRBJ2-7; D perhaps matches TRBD2 (5 bases). Germline CDR1 and CDR2: SGHRS and YFSETQ. The V end was cut by 0 bases, the J end by 2 bases, with 6 bases between. CDR3 size: 13 residues. The CDR3 is CASSLDGAYEQYF. CDR3 coding DNA: TGCGCCAGCAGCTTGGACGGGGCCTACGAGCAGTACTTC.

This clonotype was seen more than once but under ten times. The J gene is TRBJ1-5, the V gene TRBV7-9; no clear D gene. Trimming left V 5 bases short and J 3 bases short, with 20 bases between. This CDR3 has 17 residues. The germline V gene encodes CDR1 SEHNR and CDR2 FQNEAQ (reference sequence). CDR3 protein: CASSRIAGKRDNQPQHF. As DNA, the CDR3 is TGTGCCAGCAGCCGCATAGCGGGGAAAAGGGACAATCAGCCCCAGCATTTT.

The rearrangement joins TRBV20-1 to TRBJ1-6; D is unresolved. Germline loops: CDR1 DFQATT, CDR2 SNEGSKA (reference sequence). Trimming cost V 0 bases and J 0 bases, with 6 bases left between them. The length of the CDR3 is 15 residues. DNA for the CDR3: TGCAGTGCTAGAGATACCAGCTCCTATAATTCACCCCTCCACTTT. Translation gives CSARDTSSYNSPLHF.

This clonotype was seen many times. The rearrangement links TRBV11-1 to TRBJ1-6, with TRBD1 as a possible D gene (6 bases). Germline assignment: CDR1 SGHAT and CDR2 FQDESV (reference sequence). V shed 6 bases and J shed 8 bases, with 11 bases lying between them. The CDR3 sequence is 13 residues long. The DNA for the CDR3 is TGTGCCAGCAGATACAGGGAGTATTCACCCCTCCACTTT. This sequence encodes CASRYREYSPLHF.

CDR3 nucleotide sequence: TGCGCCAGCAGCTTGGAGGGGGACAGGGCCTACAATGAGCAGTTCTTC. Translated: CASSLEGDRAYNEQFF. This chain uses TRBV5-1 with TRBJ2-1, with 9 bases aligning to TRBD1. V dropped 0 bases and J dropped 2; count of bases not matched to a gene: 3. CDR3 size: 16 residues. Germline CDR1 reads SGHRS; CDR2 reads YFSETQ.